The 18 T cell receptor beta chains below all came from one sample that was sequenced in a study of radiotherapy plus CTLA-4 blockade in lung cancer. Method: immunoSEQ multiplex PCR; TCRdb's copy keeps in-frame clones and lacks some. The table lists 53,000 or so clones, 75% to 90% of them singletons, with around a sixth in the top ten. Sequencing was performed on peripheral blood, taken from a patient treated with radiotherapy plus ipilimumab. These receptor sequences come from a human donor with non-small cell lung cancer that progressed on radiotherapy plus ipilimumab. Some clones in this sample may be carry-over from other donors' samples.

The V and J genes are TRBV9 and TRBJ1-1, with a possible D match to TRBD1 (5 bases). V dropped 0 bases and J dropped 4 bases, with 10 bases sitting between them. The CDR3 spans 14 residues. In germline, CDR1 is SGDLS, CDR2 YYNGEE. In DNA form, the CDR3 reads TGTGCCAGCAGCGTAGTGGCGGGGACCACTGAAGCTTTCTTT. Its translation is CASSVVAGTTEAFF.

The chain links TRBV5-4 to TRBJ1-2; D is unclear. The CDR3 is 12 residues long. Between the trimmed V and J ends, which lost 9 bases and 2 bases, there was a span of 11 bases. Germline CDR1 reads SGHNT; CDR2 reads YYREEE (reference sequence). CDR3 in amino acids: CAMPVGNYGYTF. The CDR3, as DNA: TGTGCCATGCCTGTCGGGAACTATGGCTACACCTTC. Complete variable domain (other parts from reference TRBV5-4 and TRBJ1-2): ETGVTQSPTHLIKTRGQQVTLRCSSQSGHNTVSWYQQALGQGPQFIFQYYREEENGRGNFPPRFSGLQFPNYSSELNVNALELDDSALYLCAMPVGNYGYTFGSGTRLTVV.

The chain recombines TRBV7-9 with TRBJ2-5, with 11 positions matching TRBD1. The J call is in doubt because the DNA end fits TRBJ2-7 better. The CDR3 runs 16 residues. The germline V gene encodes CDR1 SEHNR and CDR2 FQNEAQ (reference sequence). CDR3 amino acids: CASSLAGGQGAYEQYF. The CDR3 DNA sequence: TGTGCCAGCAGCTTAGCCGGGGGACAGGGGGCCTACGAGCAGTACTTC.

This chain links TRBV28 with TRBJ2-1; 7 bases line up with TRBD2. Trimming cost V 6 bases and J 7 bases; bases outside gene matches: 9. Per germline, CDR1 MDHEN and CDR2 SYDVKM. The CDR3 runs 14 residues. CDR3 in amino acids: CASRRRERWNEQFF. CDR3 sequence (DNA): TGTGCCAGCAGACGGCGGGAGAGGTGGAATGAGCAGTTCTTC.

The chain joins TRBV6-5 to TRBJ2-7; 10 nucleotides line up with TRBD1. This CDR3 region has 14 residues. The germline CDR1 and CDR2 sequences are MNHEY and SVGAGI. The junction had 5 bases not matched to a gene; V was cut back by 6 bases and J by 3 bases. For the CDR3, the DNA is TGTGCCAGCAGAACCGGGACAGGGGTCTACGAGCAGTACTTC. Residues: CASRTGTGVYEQYF.

The rearrangement links TRBV10-3 to TRBJ2-3; maybe TRBD2 (5 bases). Germline loops: CDR1 ENHRY, CDR2 SYGVKD. V shed 3 bases and J shed 0 bases, with 7 bases lying between them. There are 14 residues in the CDR3. The DNA of the CDR3 is TGTGCCATCAGTGAAAGCGGTAGCACAGATACGCAGTATTTT. Translation: CAISESGSTDTQYF.

J is TRBJ2-1 and V is TRBV28, with 7 positions matching TRBD1. Unmatched junction bases numbered 7, after V lost 6 bases and J lost 2 bases. CDR1 is MDHEN and CDR2 is SYDVKM in the germline V gene. CDR3 length equals 15 residues. CDR3 amino acids: CASRMGTAAYNEQFF. The CDR3 coding sequence is TGTGCCAGCAGAATGGGGACAGCGGCCTACAATGAGCAGTTCTTC.

The chain joins TRBV27 to TRBJ2-4, with D unclear. There are 15 residues in the CDR3. Germline V gene data show CDR1 as MNHEY and CDR2 as SMNVEV (reference sequence). The V end was cut by 4 bases, the J end by 2 bases, with 12 bases between. This CDR3 is CASSSVGVPKNIQYF. For the CDR3, the DNA is TGTGCCAGCAGTTCCGTCGGTGTGCCCAAAAACATTCAGTACTTC.

This clone was seen just once. V gene TRBV27 combines with J gene TRBJ2-3; TRBD2 aligns across 7 bases. The CDR3 is 11 amino acids. V was clipped by 7 bases and J by 8 bases; unmatched bases: 3. CDR1 is MNHEY, CDR2 SMNVEV, per germline (reference sequence). The CDR3 region has the DNA TGTGCCAGCACTCGGGGGGTTACGCAGTATTTT. Protein sequence: CASTRGVTQYF.

This clone was counted between two and nine times. The rearrangement joins TRBV9 to TRBJ2-1; 8 bases are shared with TRBD2. The CDR3 extends over 13 amino acids. Germline V gene sequence: CDR1 SGDLS, CDR2 YYNGEE. Trimming cost V 4 bases and J 14 bases; bases outside gene matches: 11. CDR3 DNA: TGTGCCAGCAGCCCGAGCGATAGCGGGACGGAGTTCTTC. This encodes CASSPSDSGTEFF.

This clone has only a few counts. V usage is TRBV2 and J usage is TRBJ2-7, with D perhaps TRBD1 (6 bases). This CDR3 spans 16 amino acids. Between the trimmed V and J ends, which lost 3 bases and 0 bases, there was a span of 15 bases. Germline V gene lookup returns CDR1 SNHLY and CDR2 FYNNEI. The CDR3 bases are TGTGCCAGCAGTGACCGGGACATCGAATACTCCTACGAGCAGTACTTC. It specifies CASSDRDIEYSYEQYF.

The chain carries TRBV4-2 and TRBJ2-7; no reliable D call. Trimming stripped 0 bases from V and 4 bases from J, with 16 bases between. Germline lookup yields CDR1 LGHNA and CDR2 YNFKEQ. There are 16 residues in the CDR3. The CDR3 loop is CASSQDLGVGWYEQYF. DNA of the CDR3: TGTGCCAGCAGCCAAGATCTCGGAGTAGGTTGGTACGAGCAGTACTTC.

The genes are TRBV2 and TRBJ1-2; TRBD1 matches at 7 bases. Trimming removed 8 bases from V and 0 bases from J; junction bases left unmatched: 3. Germline values: CDR1 SNHLY, CDR2 FYNNEI. The CDR3 length is 13 residues. CDR3 nucleotides: TGTGCCAGCGGACAGGTGGCTAACTATGGCTACACCTTC. Protein: CASGQVANYGYTF. The whole variable domain, remainder taken from reference TRBV2 and TRBJ1-2, is EPEVTQTPSHQVTQMGQEVILRCVPISNHLYFYWYRQILGQKVEFLVSFYNNEISEKSEIFDDQFSVERPDGSNFTLKIRSTKLEDSAMYFCASGQVANYGYTFGSGTRLTVV.

The V and J genes are TRBV28 and TRBJ2-1; unclear D gene. Trimming took off 2 bases at V and 4 bases at J, with 9 bases between the two ends. Germline values: CDR1 MDHEN, CDR2 SYDVKM. The CDR3 has 14 amino acids. In DNA, the CDR3 is TGTGCCAGCAGTTTAATAGCAGAATACAATGAGCAGTTCTTC. This sequence encodes CASSLIAEYNEQFF.

The chain employs TRBV5-6 and TRBJ2-2; the D gene is possibly TRBD2 (7 bases). The germline CDR1 and CDR2 sequences are SGHDT and YYEEEE. This CDR3 spans 16 amino acids. Trimming took 0 bases from V and 1 from J, leaving 10 bases between them. CDR3 amino acids: CASSLAGGRNTGELFF. The CDR3 DNA follows: TGTGCCAGCAGCTTGGCCGGGGGGCGGAACACCGGGGAGCTGTTTTTT.

This chain uses TRBV6-6 with TRBJ2-3; TRBD2 aligns across 10 bases. The CDR3 is made up of 16 amino acids. With V trimmed by 5 bases and J by 2 bases, 7 bases remained unmatched. CDR1 MNHNY and CDR2 SVGAGI come from the germline V gene (reference sequence). CDR3 region: CASSTPLAGATDTQYF. In nucleotides, the CDR3 is TGTGCCAGCAGTACCCCTCTAGCGGGGGCCACAGATACGCAGTATTTT.

This chain connects TRBV7-9 to TRBJ2-2, with 7 bases lining up with TRBD2. CDR1 is SEHNR and CDR2 is FQNEAQ in the germline V gene (reference sequence). This CDR3 is built from 14 residues. V dropped 8 bases and J dropped 4; count of bases not matched to a gene: 7. The CDR3 spells CASDLLASTGELFF. The CDR3 nucleotides are TGTGCCAGCGACTTACTAGCGAGCACCGGGGAGCTGTTTTTT.

CDR3 bases: TGTGCCAGCTCACCGGCCGGGACAGGGTCGCACGAGCAGTACTTC. Encoded protein: CASSPAGTGSHEQYF. This rearrangement joins TRBV18 to TRBJ2-7; 9 bases align to TRBD1. CDR1 is KGHSH and CDR2 is LQKENI in the germline V gene. The CDR3 covers 15 residues. V trimming: 3 bases; J trimming: 5 bases; junction bases outside the gene matches: 8.